These 2 T cell receptor beta chains share one sample of origin, sequenced in a study of cytomegalovirus exposure and HLA in healthy donors. PCR primers comprised 60 Vbeta and 13 Jbeta primers. The data were produced by immunoSEQ multiplex PCR, yet TCRdb's version contains in-frame clones alone and is incomplete. Of 120,000 to 150,000 clones listed, about two thirds are singletons. The specimen was PBMCs. These TCRs come from a man aged 35 to 55 in good health and CMV-seronegative.

V and J are TRBV5-6 and TRBJ2-7, with D uncertain. CDR1 and CDR2 from the germline V gene are SGHDT and YYEEEE. The CDR3 contains 13 residues. V lost 4 bases and J lost 6, with 14 bases in between. CDR3 nucleotides: TGTGCCAGCAGCGCCAAGAGAGAAACCGAGCAGTACTTC. It translates to CASSAKRETEQYF.

The chain couples TRBV10-1 to TRBJ2-2; 7 bases fit TRBD2. Germline V gene data show CDR1 as WNHNN and CDR2 as SYGVQD (reference sequence). The ends lost 3 bases at V and 4 bases at J; junction bases unmatched: 5. The CDR3 sequence is 15 residues long. In DNA, the CDR3 is TGCGCCAGCAGTGACGGGGGGACCGGCACCGGGGAGCTGTTTTTT. Translating gives CASSDGGTGTGELFF.